This T cell receptor (beta chain) was sequenced during a study of chemoradiotherapy in HPV16-positive cancers. Study results and caveats: Candidate HPV-specific clones and E7-related TCR motifs grew in tumor during treatment.

Assay used: immunoSEQ multiplex PCR; TCRdb lists only in-frame clones, some missing. Among 10,000 or so clones listed, roughly 80% were seen once. Over chemoradiotherapy, repertoires were sampled more than once. Comments on this clone: The antigen is undetermined.

Trimming shortened V by 7 bases and J by 9 bases, and 22 bases separated the two germline ends. The CDR3 is 16 residues long. Germline-derived CDR1 and CDR2 are MGHDK and SYGVNS. Sample: blood, taken from a patient who underwent chemoradiotherapy. This chain uses TRBV25-1 with TRBJ1-6, with a tentative D call TRBD1 (6 bases). The clonotype originates from a human donor with HPV-associated anogenital cancer. The CDR3 region has the DNA TGTGCCAGCAAAGAGGGGGAGGGGGGAATTGTTTCACCCCTCCACTTT. It is translated as CASKEGEGGIVSPLHF.